The 19 T cell receptor beta chains below all came from one sample that was sequenced in a study of graft-versus-host responses after intestinal transplantation. The assay was immunoSEQ multiplex PCR, and TCRdb's table has in-frame clones only and misses some. The table lists 100,000 to 120,000 clones, 90% to 95% of them singletons. Their antigen targets remain unknown. Material: unstimulated CD8+ T cells sorted from spleen or lymph node cells, obtained before intestinal transplant. These receptors all stem from a human donor who received an intestinal transplant.

This sequence joins TRBV9 and TRBJ2-7; D remains unclear. The CDR3 covers 12 residues. CDR1 SGDLS and CDR2 YYNGEE come from the germline V gene. V lost 5 bases, J lost 9 bases, and 15 bases lay in between. CDR3 DNA sequence: TGTGCCAGCAGGCAACCCTGTATGGCGCAGTACTTC. Its translation is CASRQPCMAQYF.

The CDR3 sequence: CASSLRTRWYTQYF. The CDR3 DNA reads TGCGCCAGCAGCTTGAGGACTAGGTGGTATACGCAGTATTTT. J is TRBJ2-3 and V is TRBV5-1; 7 positions match TRBD2. The germline V gene has CDR1 SGHRS and CDR2 YFSETQ. CDR3 length equals 14 residues. V lost 1 base, J lost 7 bases, and 6 bases stayed unmatched.

The chain has TRBV11-2 and TRBJ2-3; D is undetermined. V was pared by 1 base and J by 2 bases, with 4 bases between. The germline V gene has CDR1 SGHAT and CDR2 FQNNGV. This CDR3 is 13 amino acids long. The CDR3 here is CASSLVTTDTQYF. DNA for the CDR3: TGTGCCAGCAGCTTAGTTACCACAGATACGCAGTATTTT.

The V and J genes are TRBV5-1 and TRBJ2-5, with 8 positions matching TRBD1. V lost 4 bases and J lost 3; bases outside the gene matches: 8. Germline CDR1 reads SGHRS; CDR2 reads YFSETQ. This CDR3 spans 15 amino acids. The CDR3 DNA is TGCGCCAGCAGCGGGGACAGGTGGGGTAAAGAGACCCAGTACTTC. Translating gives CASSGDRWGKETQYF.

J is TRBJ2-1 and V is TRBV19; D could derive from TRBD1 or TRBD2 (5 bases each). The V and J ends lost 6 bases and 7 bases respectively, with 19 bases between them. Per germline, CDR1 LNHDA and CDR2 SQIVND (reference sequence). CDR3 length: 15 amino acids. The CDR3 loop reads CASRSGTPLVNEQFF. The DNA for the CDR3 is TGTGCCAGTAGGTCCGGGACCCCCCTGGTGAATGAGCAGTTCTTC.

The chain carries TRBV28 and TRBJ1-5; TRBD1 matches at 7 bases. Germline CDR1 MDHEN, CDR2 SYDVKM. V dropped 4 bases and J dropped 2; count of bases not matched to a gene: 11. The CDR3 spans 17 residues. CDR3 sequence: CASSSSGTDPGNQPQHF. CDR3 DNA: TGTGCCAGCAGTTCCTCCGGGACAGATCCCGGCAATCAGCCCCAGCATTTT.

A word on this clone: Relative to the germline gene, one junction end is altered; a read error may explain this. The chain employs TRBV7-7 and TRBJ2-7, with TRBD2 as a possible D gene (6 bases). The CDR3 consists of 14 residues. CDR1 and CDR2 from the germline V gene are SSHAT and FNYEAQ (reference sequence). The CDR3: CASSLGGIGYEQYF. CDR3 coding DNA: TGTGCTAGCAGCTTAGGAGGGATCGGATACGAGCAGTACTTC.

This chain connects TRBV9 to TRBJ2-7; D possibly uses TRBD1 or TRBD2 (6 bases each). The V end lost 0 bases, the J end lost 0 bases, and 7 bases lay between the germline ends. CDR3 length: 14 amino acids. Germline CDR1 is SGDLS and CDR2 is YYNGEE. The CDR3 reads CASSVAGASYEQYF. The CDR3 region has the DNA TGTGCCAGCAGCGTAGCGGGGGCCTCCTACGAGCAGTACTTC.

V gene TRBV29-1 combines with J gene TRBJ2-5, with 8 bases matching TRBD2. Germline V gene data show CDR1 as SQVTM and CDR2 as ANQGSEA. The CDR3 has 14 amino acids. The junction had 11 bases not matched to a gene; V was cut back by 7 bases and J by 4 bases. CDR3 bases: TGCAGCGCCCGCTTTGCGGGAGGTGGAGAGACCCAGTACTTC. Translation: CSARFAGGGETQYF. The whole variable domain, filled in from reference TRBV29-1 and TRBJ2-5, reads SAVISQKPSRDICQRGTSLTIQCQVDSQVTMMFWYRQQPGQSLTLIATANQGSEATYESGFVIDKFPISRPNLTFSTLTVSNMSPEDSSIYLCSARFAGGGETQYFGPGTRLLVL.

In DNA, the CDR3 is TGTGCCAGCATCCCCCGGGACAGAATGTCCTACGAGCAGTACTTC. The encoded protein is CASIPRDRMSYEQYF. The chain is built from TRBV2 and TRBJ2-7, with 7 bases that match TRBD1. CDR3 length: 15 amino acids. J was trimmed by 1 base and V by 7 bases; bases with no gene match: 10. Germline loops: CDR1 SNHLY, CDR2 FYNNEI. Filled out from reference TRBV2 and TRBJ2-7, the complete variable domain reads EPEVTQTPSHQVTQMGQEVILRCVPISNHLYFYWYRQILGQKVEFLVSFYNNEISEKSEIFDDQFSVERPDGSNFTLKIRSTKLEDSAMYFCASIPRDRMSYEQYFGPGTRLTVT.

The CDR3 is CASSLHRGTEAFF. CDR3 nucleotide sequence: TGCGCCAGCAGCTTACACAGGGGAACTGAAGCTTTCTTT. The chain uses TRBV5-1 and TRBJ1-1, with TRBD1 matching over 7 bases. After removal of 2 bases from V and 5 bases from J, the junction contained 3 bases not matched to a gene. The CDR3 sequence is 13 residues long. Germline V gene lookup returns CDR1 SGHRS and CDR2 YFSETQ.

The rearrangement links TRBV27 to TRBJ1-1; unclear D gene. The CDR3 sequence is 13 residues long. Trimming shortened V by 4 bases and J by 7 bases, and 13 bases separated the two germline ends. Germline CDR1 reads MNHEY; CDR2 reads SMNVEV (reference sequence). CDR3 sequence (DNA): TGTGCCAGCAGTTCAATCAACCAGGATGAAGCTTTCTTT. As protein: CASSSINQDEAFF.

The chain couples TRBV7-6 to TRBJ2-1; possibly TRBD2 for D (6 bases). Germline values: CDR1 SGHVS, CDR2 FNYEAQ. V lost 0 bases to trimming and J lost 6 bases, with 9 bases between them. The CDR3 runs 14 residues. CDR3 region: CASSLALAVNEQFF. CDR3 in DNA: TGTGCCAGCAGCTTAGCACTAGCAGTCAATGAGCAGTTCTTC.

The chain uses TRBV18 and TRBJ2-1; TRBD1 aligns across 8 bases. V lost 1 base to trimming and J lost 2 bases; unmatched junction nucleotides: 4. Per germline, CDR1 KGHSH and CDR2 LQKENI. CDR3 length equals 16 residues. In nucleotides, the CDR3 is TGTGCCAGCTCACCACGAGACAGGGGCGCCTACAATGAGCAGTTCTTC. Protein product: CASSPRDRGAYNEQFF.

This chain connects TRBV27 to TRBJ2-5, with 11 bases identical to TRBD2. V shed 6 bases, J shed 3 bases, and the junction held 0 bases outside the gene matches. CDR1 is MNHEY, CDR2 SMNVEV, per germline (reference sequence). The CDR3 is 13 amino acids. The CDR3 region is CASRTSGEETQYF. Written as DNA, the CDR3 is TGTGCCAGCAGGACTAGCGGGGAAGAGACCCAGTACTTC.

The CDR3 DNA is TGTGCCAGTAGTCAATCCGGGACGGGGAACTATGGCTACACCTTC. It codes for CASSQSGTGNYGYTF. The chain joins TRBV19 to TRBJ1-2; D might be TRBD1 (5 bases). The CDR3 length is 15 residues. Trimming removed 5 bases at V and 2 bases at J, with 15 bases between. Germline CDR1 is LNHDA and CDR2 is SQIVND (reference sequence).

The chain has TRBV5-1 and TRBJ2-1; D call uncertain. V lost 7 bases and J lost 4, with 21 bases in between. This CDR3 comprises 16 residues. Per germline, CDR1 SGHRS and CDR2 YFSETQ. The CDR3 DNA reads TGCGCCAGCTCGAACCCCCTGGCGGTGGAGTACAATGAGCAGTTCTTC. As protein: CASSNPLAVEYNEQFF.

The rearrangement links TRBV5-4 to TRBJ2-5, with D possibly TRBD2 on 6 matching bases. V lost 4 bases and J 4 bases, leaving 14 bases between the germline ends. The CDR3 has 14 residues. CDR1 is SGHNT and CDR2 is YYREEE in the germline V gene (reference sequence). The CDR3 DNA sequence: TGTGCCAGCAGCGGGGGACTGGACGTAGAGACCCAGTACTTC. It specifies CASSGGLDVETQYF. The whole variable domain, remainder taken from reference TRBV5-4 and TRBJ2-5, is ETGVTQSPTHLIKTRGQQVTLRCSSQSGHNTVSWYQQALGQGPQFIFQYYREEENGRGNFPPRFSGLQFPNYSSELNVNALELDDSALYLCASSGGLDVETQYFGPGTRLLVL.

The J gene is TRBJ2-7, the V gene TRBV6-1, with D perhaps TRBD1 (6 bases). This CDR3 contains 12 residues. V was trimmed by 6 bases and J by 5 bases, leaving 11 bases between them. Per the germline V gene, CDR1 is MNHNS and CDR2 is SASEGT. The CDR3 DNA reads as TGTGCCAGCAGCAGGACAGTTAACGAGCAGTACTTC. Protein product: CASSRTVNEQYF.